This entry features one TCR beta chain sequence. Its recognized antigen is unknown. The junction does not match germline at one end; this may be a read error. The data originate from a study of neoadjuvant nivolumab and ipilimumab in lung cancer (TCRdb year 2020). Regarding the study in general: Nivolumab was given at 3 mg/kg intravenously on days 1, 15 and 29, and the combination arm added ipilimumab 1 mg/kg on day 1 only. The major pathologic response (MPR) rate in the intention-to-treat population in each study arm was designated as the primary trial endpoint. Of the approximately 44 patients with operable NSCLC treated in the trial, 23 were randomized to nivolumab monotherapy and around 20 to nivolumab plus ipilimumab. TCR repertoires were compared between pretherapy (baseline) peripheral blood and tumors resected at surgery after neoadjuvant immune checkpoint blockade. Seven patients had matched pretherapy and resected tumor pairs analyzed, with four treated with nivolumab and three with nivolumab plus ipilimumab.

In light of the paper, this sample's time point label describes: pretherapy, before neoadjuvant immune checkpoint inhibitors. Samples came from the phase 2 randomized NEOSTAR trial, which tested neoadjuvant nivolumab or nivolumab plus ipilimumab followed by surgery in operable NSCLC. Sequences SSHAT (CDR1) and FNYEAQ (CDR2) are obtained from the germline V gene (reference sequence). The CDR3 covers 14 residues, taking in both the cysteine and the phenylalanine. Here the CDR3 DNA is all that survives: 42 bases in frame from base 1. Library creation used the immunoSEQ multiplex PCR assay. The published analysis was carried out like this. Repertoires were summarized by richness and clonality, and significantly expanded and contracted clones were identified between pre- and post-therapy samples. Not all clones reach the TCRdb copy of this immuneACCESS table, which keeps in-frame sequences only. Checked studies attribute under half of the gap to unresolved V genes and leave the rest unexplained. That table supplies the V and J calls and clone size; D and trimming were determined from the DNA. Counted in this sample were 40,000 to 60,000 clones; about 89% of them appeared once. The top ten clones comprise more than 3% of the sample.

What the authors observed across the whole study: Richness in tumors resected after neoadjuvant therapy showed a positive correlation with pretherapy blood TCR richness (Spearman R ~ 0.82). Greater TCR richness and clonality were observed in resected tumors than in tumor-adjacent uninvolved lung, and increases were observed in more dual-therapy-treated tumors. TCR sequencing was performed in a small number of samples. From pretherapy to surgery, tumor T-cell richness and clonality increased in three of three dual-therapy tumors but in only two of four nivolumab-treated tumors. There was no significant correlation between TCR clonality and pathologic tumor regression, and just a single major-pathologic-response sample was available for the clonality-regression analysis.

This specimen consisted of blood, obtained before neoadjuvant nivolumab, alone or with ipilimumab. This clonotype was obtained from an adult with non-small cell lung cancer. Some clones in this sample may be carry-over from other donors' samples. The chain is made from TRBV7-7 and TRBJ2-5, with a tentative D gene TRBD1 over 5 matching bases. The DNA sequence reads TGTGCTAGCAGCTTCGGCCCTTCAGGGGAGACCCAGTACTTC. This translates into CASSFGPSGETQYF.